These 23 T cell receptor beta chains share one sample of origin, sequenced in a study of blood T cell repertoires in COVID-19. Repertoires were generated with immunoSEQ multiplex PCR, while TCRdb's copy carries only in-frame clones and drops some. The sample holds about 270,000 clones, roughly 83% seen once. Specimen: peripheral blood. Source of these receptors: a woman over 75 with COVID-19, enrolled during active disease.

The chain links TRBV6-5 to TRBJ1-1; D is unresolved. This CDR3 spans 14 amino acids. CDR1 and CDR2 (germline): MNHEY, SVGAGI. The germline V and J ends were trimmed by 5 bases and 0 bases, with 10 bases remaining between them. CDR3 residues: CASSPSVVNTEAFF. CDR3 DNA: TGTGCCAGCAGTCCGTCAGTGGTGAACACTGAAGCTTTCTTT.

The rearrangement uses TRBV7-3 and TRBJ2-2; 11 bases map to TRBD1. This CDR3 has 13 residues. Germline CDR1 reads SGHTA; CDR2 reads FQGTGA. The trim removed 5 bases at V and 14 bases at J, leaving 7 bases unmatched. The CDR3 loop is CASSRGQGEGLFF. CDR3 nucleotide sequence: TGTGCCAGCAGCCGGGGACAGGGGGAAGGACTGTTTTTT.

The rearrangement joins TRBV6-5 to TRBJ1-1; the D gene is possibly TRBD1 (5 bases). Between the trimmed V and J ends, which lost 8 bases and 2 bases, there was a span of 12 bases. This CDR3 is 13 amino acids long. CDR1 is MNHEY, CDR2 SVGAGI, per germline. The CDR3 sequence: CASSRTLNTEAFF. CDR3 nucleotides: TGTGCCAGCTCCCGGACACTTAACACTGAAGCTTTCTTT.

J is TRBJ1-1 and V is TRBV14; D is possibly TRBD1 (5 bases). This CDR3 spans 14 amino acids. Trimming pared 3 bases from V and 3 bases from J, leaving 11 bases between. Germline loops: CDR1 SGHDN, CDR2 FVKESK. As DNA, the CDR3 is TGTGCCAGCAGCCATAATTTCAGGGACACTGAAGCTTTCTTT. The encoded protein is CASSHNFRDTEAFF.

This sequence joins TRBV7-2 and TRBJ2-5, with TRBD1 matching over 10 bases. The CDR3 spans 14 residues. With V trimmed by 4 bases and J by 5 bases, 4 bases remained unmatched. Germline values: CDR1 SGHTA, CDR2 FQGNSA. The CDR3 is CASSYDRGRETQYF. The CDR3 coding sequence is TGTGCCAGCAGCTACGACAGGGGGCGGGAGACCCAGTACTTC.

The rearrangement links TRBV7-3 to TRBJ1-1; no firm D call. CDR1 and CDR2 from the germline V gene are SGHTA and FQGTGA. Trimming removed 1 base at V and 1 base at J, with 7 bases between. The CDR3 runs 14 residues. This CDR3 reads CASSLRGENTEAFF. CDR3 in DNA: TGTGCCAGCAGCTTAAGGGGAGAGAACACTGAAGCTTTCTTT.

The V call is TRBV7-6, the J call TRBJ2-3; TRBD2 might be the D (7 bases). Germline lookup yields CDR1 SGHVS and CDR2 FNYEAQ. The CDR3 is made up of 15 amino acids. The germline V and J ends were trimmed by 5 bases and 0 bases, with 12 bases remaining between them. CDR3 amino acids: CASSPRGGSTDTQYF. The CDR3 bases are TGTGCCAGCAGCCCGAGGGGGGGGAGCACAGATACGCAGTATTTT.

The gene calls are TRBV18 and TRBJ1-1; TRBD1 aligns across 7 bases. The CDR3 totals 17 residues. Germline V CDR1 and CDR2: KGHSH, LQKENI. V dropped 6 bases and J dropped 3; count of bases not matched to a gene: 16. CDR3 region: CASSNRDWGQIYTEAFF. The DNA of the CDR3 is TGTGCCAGCTCTAATCGCGATTGGGGACAGATTTACACTGAAGCTTTCTTT. The variable domain in full, completed from reference TRBV18 and TRBJ1-1, reads NAGVMQNPRHLVRRRGQEARLRCSPMKGHSHVYWYRQLPEEGLKFMVYLQKENIIDESGMPKERFSAEFPKEGPSILRIQQVVRGDSAAYFCASSNRDWGQIYTEAFFGQGTRLTVV.

The chain couples TRBV10-2 to TRBJ2-4; 9 bases fit TRBD1. V shed 3 bases, J shed 6 bases, and the junction held 3 bases outside the gene matches. Germline lookup yields CDR1 WSHSY and CDR2 SAAADI. This CDR3 comprises 14 residues. The CDR3 DNA follows: TGCGCCAGCAGTGAAACAGGGGGCAGAAACATTCAGTACTTC. Translation gives CASSETGGRNIQYF.

The chain employs TRBV28 and TRBJ1-1; D perhaps matches TRBD1 (5 bases). In germline, CDR1 is MDHEN, CDR2 SYDVKM. This CDR3 contains 13 residues. V was clipped by 5 bases and J by 6 bases, with 13 bases between them. CDR3 sequence: CASSRGSPPEAFF. The CDR3 nucleotides read TGTGCCAGCAGTAGGGGTTCTCCCCCTGAAGCTTTCTTT.

The rearrangement uses TRBV5-6 and TRBJ1-2; no clear D. This CDR3 comprises 12 residues. Germline CDR1 and CDR2: SGHDT and YYEEEE. Trimming removed 0 bases at V and 8 bases at J, with 8 bases between. The CDR3 here is CASSLETRGYTF. CDR3 bases: TGTGCCAGCAGCTTGGAAACTCGGGGCTACACCTTC.

This clone came up a few times. Written as DNA, the CDR3 is TGTGCCAGCAGCGTAGGCGGTCTAGCCAATGAGCAGTTCTTC. It encodes CASSVGGLANEQFF. J is TRBJ2-1 and V is TRBV9, with D possibly matching TRBD2 (5 bases). The CDR3 is 14 amino acids. Germline V lookup: CDR1 SGDLS, CDR2 YYNGEE. V was pared by 0 bases and J by 6 bases, with 10 bases between.

This chain links TRBV19 with TRBJ1-2; 12 bases are shared with TRBD1. Trimming removed 6 bases from V and 8 bases from J; junction bases left unmatched: 10. Germline CDR1 and CDR2: LNHDA and SQIVND (reference sequence). The CDR3 is made up of 15 amino acids. Written as DNA, the CDR3 is TGTGCCAGTAGGCTGCCGGGACAGGGGGCAGGAGGCTACACCTTC. This gives the protein CASRLPGQGAGGYTF.

This clone was recorded once. V usage is TRBV5-1 and J usage is TRBJ1-4; TRBD1 is a possible D gene (6 bases). The CDR3 is made up of 14 amino acids. Trimming stripped 0 bases from V and 4 bases from J, with 7 bases between. The germline CDR1 and CDR2 sequences are SGHRS and YFSETQ. The CDR3 region has the DNA TGCGCCAGCAGCTTGGGGACAGTTAATGAAAAACTGTTTTTT. Translating gives CASSLGTVNEKLFF.

The CDR3 coding sequence is TGTGCCAGCAGCTCGGACAGGGGCCTGCTGAACTATGGCTACACCTTC. Translated: CASSSDRGLLNYGYTF. The chain employs TRBV5-8 and TRBJ1-2, with 9 nucleotides matching TRBD1. The J segment lost 2 bases and the V segment lost 3 bases, leaving 8 bases of the junction unmatched. CDR3 size: 16 residues. Germline assignment: CDR1 SGHTS and CDR2 YDEGEE.

The gene calls are TRBV28 and TRBJ2-3; 7 bases match TRBD2. Germline V gene sequence: CDR1 MDHEN, CDR2 SYDVKM. This CDR3 comprises 16 residues. V lost 6 bases, J lost 4 bases, and 13 bases stayed unmatched. The CDR3 is CASSSPGGGWADTQYF. The CDR3 nucleotides read TGTGCCAGCAGCTCCCCGGGCGGGGGTTGGGCAGATACGCAGTATTTT.

The rearrangement uses TRBV5-1 and TRBJ1-2; D not certain. V was pared by 4 bases and J by 2 bases, with 15 bases between. Germline CDR1 is SGHRS and CDR2 is YFSETQ. This CDR3 spans 15 amino acids. The chain's CDR3 is CASSPSSTVNYGYTF. In nucleotides, the CDR3 is TGCGCCAGCAGCCCATCCTCCACGGTGAACTATGGCTACACCTTC.

This chain links TRBV5-5 with TRBJ2-2; TRBD1 agrees at 10 bases. After removal of 0 bases from V and 6 bases from J, the junction contained 8 bases not matched to a gene. The germline CDR1 and CDR2 sequences are SGHKS and YYEKEE (reference sequence). The CDR3 is 17 residues long. CDR3 amino acids: CASSLEPGTGVAGELFF. The CDR3 nucleotides read TGTGCCAGCAGCTTGGAACCCGGGACAGGGGTAGCCGGGGAGCTGTTTTTT. The full variable domain, in which reference TRBV5-5 and TRBJ2-2 provide the parts outside the CDR3, is DAGVTQSPTHLIKTRGQQVTLRCSPISGHKSVSWYQQVLGQGPQFIFQYYEKEERGRGNFPDRFSARQFPNYSSELNVNALLLGDSALYLCASSLEPGTGVAGELFFGEGSRLTVL.

The chain has TRBV6-2 or TRBV6-3 and TRBJ2-3; D is possibly TRBD1 (6 bases). V gave up 5 bases and J gave up 5 bases, with 20 bases separating them. CDR1 is MNHEY and CDR2 is SVGEGT in the germline V gene. The CDR3 totals 16 residues. The CDR3 is CASSTGLTSSLDTQYF. CDR3 coding DNA: TGTGCCAGCAGTACAGGGCTCACTTCCAGTTTAGATACGCAGTATTTT.

This rearrangement joins TRBV5-1 to TRBJ1-1, with D hard to call. Germline assignment: CDR1 SGHRS and CDR2 YFSETQ. Trimming stripped 0 bases from V and 2 bases from J, with 11 bases between. This CDR3 region has 15 residues. CDR3 nucleotides: TGCGCCAGCAGCTTGGCAGGTCCGGGAAACACTGAAGCTTTCTTT. Its translation: CASSLAGPGNTEAFF.

The gene calls are TRBV19 and TRBJ1-5, with 12 bases fitting TRBD1. Looked up from germline, CDR1 is LNHDA and CDR2 is SQIVND (reference sequence). The CDR3 is 15 amino acids. J lost 6 bases, V lost 4 bases, and 4 bases had no gene match. CDR3 sequence (DNA): TGTGCCAGTAGTAAGGGACAGGGGGCTGCTCAGCCCCAGCATTTT. The encoded protein is CASSKGQGAAQPQHF.

The chain has TRBV7-9 and TRBJ1-2; D gene ambiguous. V was pared by 4 bases and J by 4 bases, with 7 bases between. The germline V gene encodes CDR1 SEHNR and CDR2 FQNEAQ (reference sequence). CDR3 length: 12 residues. CDR3 nucleotide sequence: TGTGCCAGCAGCTCCGACACCTATGGCTACACCTTC. The encoded protein is CASSSDTYGYTF. Using reference TRBV7-9 and TRBJ1-2 for the parts outside the CDR3, the full variable domain is DTGVSQNPRHKITKRGQNVTFRCDPISEHNRLYWYRQTLGQGPEFLTYFQNEAQLEKSRLLSDRFSAERPKGSFSTLEIQRTEQGDSAMYLCASSSDTYGYTFGSGTRLTVV.

The chain links TRBV6-2 or TRBV6-3 to TRBJ1-6, with TRBD1 matching 10 bases. The germline V gene has CDR1 MNHEY and CDR2 SVGEGT. V dropped 1 base and J dropped 11; count of bases not matched to a gene: 2. This CDR3 has 14 amino acids. The CDR3 DNA is TGTGCCAGCAGTTACTTGACAGGGGGCGCACCCCTCCACTTT. Translation gives CASSYLTGGAPLHF.